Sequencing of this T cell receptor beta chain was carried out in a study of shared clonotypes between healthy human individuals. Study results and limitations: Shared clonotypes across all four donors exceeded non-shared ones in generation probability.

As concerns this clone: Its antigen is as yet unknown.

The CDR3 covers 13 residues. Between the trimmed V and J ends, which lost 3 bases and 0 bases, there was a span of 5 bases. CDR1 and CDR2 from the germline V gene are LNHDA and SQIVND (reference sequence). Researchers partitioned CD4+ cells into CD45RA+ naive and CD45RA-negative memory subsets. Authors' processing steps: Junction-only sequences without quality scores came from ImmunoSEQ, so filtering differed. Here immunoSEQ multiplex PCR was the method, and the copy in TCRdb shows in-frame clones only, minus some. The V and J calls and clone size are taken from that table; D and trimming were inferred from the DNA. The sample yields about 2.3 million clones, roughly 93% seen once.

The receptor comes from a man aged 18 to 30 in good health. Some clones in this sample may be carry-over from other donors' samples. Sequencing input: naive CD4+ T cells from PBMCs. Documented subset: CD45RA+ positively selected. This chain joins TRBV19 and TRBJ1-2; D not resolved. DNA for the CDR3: TGTGCCAGTAGTATCAACCCTAACTATGGCTACACCTTC. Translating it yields CASSINPNYGYTF. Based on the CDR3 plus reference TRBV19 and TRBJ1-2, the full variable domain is DGGITQSPKYLFRKEGQNVTLSCEQNLNHDAMYWYRQDPGQGLRLIYYSQIVNDFQKGDIAEGYSVSREKKESFPLTVTSAQKNPTAFYLCASSINPNYGYTFGSGTRLTVV.